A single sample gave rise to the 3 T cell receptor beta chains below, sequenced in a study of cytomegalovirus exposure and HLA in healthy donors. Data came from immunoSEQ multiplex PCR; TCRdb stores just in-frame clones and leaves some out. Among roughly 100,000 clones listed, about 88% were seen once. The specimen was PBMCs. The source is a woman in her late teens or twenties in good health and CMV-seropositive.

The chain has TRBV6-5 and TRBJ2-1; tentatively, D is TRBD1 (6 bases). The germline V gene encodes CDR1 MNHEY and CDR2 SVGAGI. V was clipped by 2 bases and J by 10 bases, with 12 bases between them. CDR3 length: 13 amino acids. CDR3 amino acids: CASSYKSQGEQFF. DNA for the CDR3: TGTGCCAGCAGTTACAAATCACAGGGCGAGCAGTTCTTC.

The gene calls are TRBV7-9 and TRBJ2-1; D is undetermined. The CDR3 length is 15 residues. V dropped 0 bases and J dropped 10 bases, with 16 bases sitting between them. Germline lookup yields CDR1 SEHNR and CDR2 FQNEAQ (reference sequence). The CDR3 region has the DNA TGTGCCAGCAGCTTAGCAGTTTCGGCAGGTCTAGAGCAGTTCTTC. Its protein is CASSLAVSAGLEQFF.

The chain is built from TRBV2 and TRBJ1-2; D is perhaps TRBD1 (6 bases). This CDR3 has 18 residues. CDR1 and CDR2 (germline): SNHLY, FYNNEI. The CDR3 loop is CGPWSLLVRGWPIYGYTF. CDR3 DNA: TGTGGCCCTTGGAGTTTATTAGTCAGGGGATGGCCGATCTATGGCTACACCTTC.